Described below is a single TCR beta chain sequence and its context. Its antigen is unknown. A read error may produce the germline difference seen at one junction end. These reads were obtained on an Illumina NovaSeq 6000. TCRalpha and TCRbeta cDNA libraries were constructed by 5'RACE with constant-segment primers, with sample barcodes and unique molecular identifiers being introduced. Trizol reagent was used to extract RNA from every sample. Library amplification was performed in two PCR steps, and a second sample barcode and Illumina TruSeq adapters were introduced in the second step. Sequencing of libraries was performed on an Illumina NovaSeq with 2 x 150 bp paired-end reads. The original pipeline was this. The reads were demultiplexed and collapsed into UMI-guided consensus sequences using migec v1.2.7. Using mixcr v2.1.11, the UMI consensuses were aligned to TRA and TRB V and J templates and assembled into clonotypes. Clonotypes were classified as expanded or contracted when called significant by both edgeR and NoisET, with noise models trained on biological replicates. For edgeR calls, the cutoffs were a false discovery rate-adjusted p below 0.01 and a log2 fold-change threshold of 1. PCA with hierarchical clustering of max-normalized trajectories of the 1000 most abundant clonotypes was used as exploratory dynamics analysis. Each responding clone was given a CD4 or CD8 phenotype based on the CD4+ and CD8+ repertoires, which had been sequenced separately. TCRdb passed the public sequencing reads through fastp at Q25 and MiXCR, retaining productive beta sequences. A single entry per CDR3 protein holds the most common genes and DNA from its merged rows. TCRdb's processing, not the authors', yielded these V and J calls. A total of approximately 350,000 distinct CDR3 sequences appear in this sample, 10% to 15% of them only once. Of the sample, roughly a fifth is held by the ten largest clones.

This sample was included in a study of T-cell memory formation after mild COVID-19 listed by TCRdb under 2021. The study in broad terms: TCR sequence clusters from the two donors were found to be largely donor specific. Longitudinal TCRalpha and TCRbeta repertoire sequencing tracked T-cell clones expanding and contracting after mild COVID-19 in a couple of donors. Two young, previously healthy adult volunteers made up the cohort, one male and one female.

What the authors observed across the whole study: SARS-CoV-2 specificity was not confirmed for the second-wave clones peaking on day 37. Clones contracting from day 15 to 85 had balanced CD4/CD8 phenotypes, while a second wave expanding from day 15 to 37 was biased towards CD4+. The study included only two mild cases, and larger cohorts that include severe cases with pre-infection samples were judged to be necessary. Contracting CD4+ clones were found mainly in CM and EM memory subsets, while CD8+ clones were enriched in EMRA. Some responding clones were found in pre-infection memory, which suggests that pre-existing cross-reactive memory T cells took part in the SARS-CoV-2 response.

PBMCs were isolated by Ficoll-Paque density gradient centrifugation. The TCR sequence derives from a young man who had mild COVID-19 (a few samples of this study predate the infection). The sample titles of this study are shuffled in the database, so cell type and time point are left out; the donor was told from shared clones. The material sequenced was PBMCs or a T cell subset sorted from them (not recorded which).

The sequenced DNA: TGCGCCAGCAGCCTAAACACAGGGTCGGTTGAGCAGTTATTC. It translates as CASSLNTGSVEQLF. Recombination linked TRBV5-1 to TRBJ2-1; the D gene is possibly TRBD1, with 6 bases matching. CDR1 and CDR2 (SGHRS, YFSETQ) derive from the germline V gene. The CDR3, cysteine through phenylalanine, is 14 amino acids long. The read is trimmed to its CDR3 DNA, 42 bases read in frame from base 1.